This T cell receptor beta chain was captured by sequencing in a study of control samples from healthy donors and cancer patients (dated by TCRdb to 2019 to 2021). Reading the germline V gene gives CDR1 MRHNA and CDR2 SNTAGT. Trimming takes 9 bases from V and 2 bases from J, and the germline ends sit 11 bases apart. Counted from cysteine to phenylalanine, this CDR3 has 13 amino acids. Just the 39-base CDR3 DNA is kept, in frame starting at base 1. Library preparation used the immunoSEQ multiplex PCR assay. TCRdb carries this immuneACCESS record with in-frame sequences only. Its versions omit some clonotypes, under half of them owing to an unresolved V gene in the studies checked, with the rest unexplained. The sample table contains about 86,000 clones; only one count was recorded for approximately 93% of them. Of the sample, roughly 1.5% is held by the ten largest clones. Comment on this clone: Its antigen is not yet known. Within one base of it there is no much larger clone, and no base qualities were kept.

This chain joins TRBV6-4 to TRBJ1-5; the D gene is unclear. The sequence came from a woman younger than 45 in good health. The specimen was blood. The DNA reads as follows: TGTGCCAGTGGAGACGGACGCAATCAGCCCCAGCATTTT. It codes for CASGDGRNQPQHF.